The clone carrying this T cell receptor (beta chain) was counted between two and nine times. The data derive from a study of blood T cell repertoires in COVID-19. Study details: Samples representing acute and convalescent COVID-19 were sourced from the United States, Italy and Spain. Sample material is recorded as cDNA or gDNA derived from T cells, B-cell-depleted T cells, or PBMCs.

The CDR3 is made up of 16 amino acids. Trimming at V came to 4 bases and at J to 2 bases, leaving 11 bases not matched to a gene. The germline CDR1 and CDR2 sequences are MNHEY and SMNVEV (reference sequence). Per the original data handling: Estimated nucleated cell counts came from reference gene primer amplification. TCRdb keeps only in-frame clones here, not all; method: immunoSEQ multiplex PCR. D and trimming come from the DNA, and the V and J calls and clone size come from that table. The table lists roughly 190,000 clones, around 89% of them singletons. J is TRBJ2-7 and V is TRBV27; 7 bases map to TRBD1. This clonotype was sampled from a man aged 35 to 55 with active or convalescent COVID-19. Sequencing was carried out using peripheral blood. The CDR3 is CASSYSDRKNTYEQYF. In nucleotides, the CDR3 is TGTGCCAGCAGTTACTCGGACAGGAAGAATACCTACGAGCAGTACTTC.